The entry below describes one T cell receptor beta chain. The antigen remains unidentified. The data stem from a study of cytomegalovirus exposure and HLA in healthy donors. Primers included in the PCR were 60 Vbeta and 13 Jbeta primers. Profiling relied on immunoSEQ multiplex PCR, and the TCRdb table lists in-frame clones only, not all of them. This sample has under 200,000 clones; around 82% occur once, and the top ten carry approximately 2.5%. Trimming took off 5 bases at V and 2 bases at J, with 11 bases between the two ends. CDR1 and CDR2 (germline): ENHRY, SYGVKD. The CDR3 extends over 14 amino acids. Study-wide results and caveats: A later analysis reportedly found fewer N-insertions in an Asian-associated ancestry cluster than the roughly 670-donor mean. It was only CMV serostatus that was available as immune exposure information.

The TCR originated in a man aged 60 to 69 in good health and CMV-seronegative. The specimen sequenced was PBMCs. V is TRBV10-3 and J is TRBJ2-3; no definite D call. The CDR3 here is CAISIDLDTDTQYF. CDR3 sequence (DNA): TGTGCCATCAGTATCGACCTAGACACAGATACGCAGTATTTT.